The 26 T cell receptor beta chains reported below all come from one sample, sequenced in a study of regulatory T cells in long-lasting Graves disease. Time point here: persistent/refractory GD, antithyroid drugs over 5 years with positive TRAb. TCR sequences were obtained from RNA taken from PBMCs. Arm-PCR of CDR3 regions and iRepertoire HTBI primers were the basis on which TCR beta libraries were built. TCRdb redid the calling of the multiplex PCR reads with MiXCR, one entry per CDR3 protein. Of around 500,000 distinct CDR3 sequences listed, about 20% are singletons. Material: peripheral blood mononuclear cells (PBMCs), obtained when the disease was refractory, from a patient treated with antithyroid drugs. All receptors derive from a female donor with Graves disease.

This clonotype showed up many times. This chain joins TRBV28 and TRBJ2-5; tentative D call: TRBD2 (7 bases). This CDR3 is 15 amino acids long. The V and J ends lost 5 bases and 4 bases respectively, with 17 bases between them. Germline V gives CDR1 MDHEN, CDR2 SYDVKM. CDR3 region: CASSPGASGGETQYF. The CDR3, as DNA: TGTGCCAGCAGTCCAGGGGCTAGCGGTGGAGAGACCCAGTACTTC.

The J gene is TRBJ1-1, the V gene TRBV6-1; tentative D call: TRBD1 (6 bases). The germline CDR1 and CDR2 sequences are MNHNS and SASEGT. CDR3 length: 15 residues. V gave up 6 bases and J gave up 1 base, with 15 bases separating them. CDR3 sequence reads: CASSPRQDSNTEAFF. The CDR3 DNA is TGTGCCAGCAGCCCCCGACAGGATTCGAACACTGAAGCTTTCTTT.

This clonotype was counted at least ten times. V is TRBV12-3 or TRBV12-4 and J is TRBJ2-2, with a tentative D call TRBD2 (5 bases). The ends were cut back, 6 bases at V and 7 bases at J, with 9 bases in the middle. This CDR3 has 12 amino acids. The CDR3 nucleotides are TGTGCCAGCAGCCGAGCGGTCGGGGAGCTGTTTTTT. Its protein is CASSRAVGELFF.

CDR3 loop: CSASDYIEQETQYF. For the CDR3, the DNA is TGCAGTGCTTCGGACTACATCGAACAAGAGACCCAGTACTTC. The chain carries TRBV20-1 and TRBJ2-5, with D tentatively TRBD2 (6 bases). This CDR3 region has 14 residues. V shed 5 bases and J shed 2 bases, with 15 bases lying between them. Germline CDR1 reads DFQATT; CDR2 reads SNEGSKA (reference sequence).

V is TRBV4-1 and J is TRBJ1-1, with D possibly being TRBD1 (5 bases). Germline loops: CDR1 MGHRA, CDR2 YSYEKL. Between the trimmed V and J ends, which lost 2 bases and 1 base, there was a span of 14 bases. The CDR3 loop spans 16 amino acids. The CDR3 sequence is CASSQPGTRQNTEAFF. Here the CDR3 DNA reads TGCGCCAGCAGCCAACCGGGGACCAGACAGAACACTGAAGCTTTCTTT.

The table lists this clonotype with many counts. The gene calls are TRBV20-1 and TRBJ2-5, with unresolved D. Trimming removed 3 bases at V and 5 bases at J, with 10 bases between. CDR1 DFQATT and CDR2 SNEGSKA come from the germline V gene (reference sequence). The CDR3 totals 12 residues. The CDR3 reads CSASMAMETQYF. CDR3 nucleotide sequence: TGCAGTGCTAGTATGGCGATGGAGACCCAGTACTTC.

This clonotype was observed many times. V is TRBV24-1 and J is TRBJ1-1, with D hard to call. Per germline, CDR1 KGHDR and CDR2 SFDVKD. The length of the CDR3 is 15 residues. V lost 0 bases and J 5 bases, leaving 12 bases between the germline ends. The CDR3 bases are TGTGCCACCAGTGATTTGAGGGAGCCGGAGACTGAAGCTTTCTTT. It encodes CATSDLREPETEAFF.

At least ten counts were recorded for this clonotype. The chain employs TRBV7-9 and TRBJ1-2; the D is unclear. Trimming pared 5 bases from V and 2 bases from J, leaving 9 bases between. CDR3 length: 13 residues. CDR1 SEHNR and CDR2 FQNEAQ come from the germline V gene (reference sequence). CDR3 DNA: TGTGCCAGCAGCCTATTATCAAACTATGGCTACACCTTC. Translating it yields CASSLLSNYGYTF.

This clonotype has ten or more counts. Here the CDR3 DNA reads TGCGCCAGCAGTGAGTTAAAAGTGAACACTGAAGCTTTCTTT. Amino acids: CASSELKVNTEAFF. J is TRBJ1-1 and V is TRBV10-2; no reliable D call. The CDR3 covers 14 residues. The germline V gene has CDR1 WSHSY and CDR2 SAAADI. The V end was cut by 1 base, the J end by 0 bases, with 6 bases between.

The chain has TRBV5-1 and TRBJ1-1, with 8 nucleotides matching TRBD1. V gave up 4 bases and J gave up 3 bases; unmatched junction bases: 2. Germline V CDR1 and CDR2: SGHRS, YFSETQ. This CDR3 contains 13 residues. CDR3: CASSGTGHTEAFF. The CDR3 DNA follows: TGCGCCAGCAGCGGGACAGGACACACTGAAGCTTTCTTT.

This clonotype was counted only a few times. CDR3 sequence: CASSLGYQAFF. CDR3 sequence (DNA): TGTGCCAGCAGTTTAGGATATCAAGCTTTCTTT. The chain couples TRBV27 to TRBJ1-1, with D unresolved. Germline V gene sequence: CDR1 MNHEY, CDR2 SMNVEV (reference sequence). The CDR3 is 11 amino acids. Trimming removed 2 bases from V and 9 bases from J, with 7 bases in between.

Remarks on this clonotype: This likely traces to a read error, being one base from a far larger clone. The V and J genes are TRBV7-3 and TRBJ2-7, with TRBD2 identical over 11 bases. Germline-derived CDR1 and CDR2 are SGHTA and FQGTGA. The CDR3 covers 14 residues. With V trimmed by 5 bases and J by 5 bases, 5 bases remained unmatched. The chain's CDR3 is CASSVAGGPHEQYF. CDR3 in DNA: TGTGCCAGCAGCGTAGCGGGAGGGCCCCACGAGCAGTACTTC.

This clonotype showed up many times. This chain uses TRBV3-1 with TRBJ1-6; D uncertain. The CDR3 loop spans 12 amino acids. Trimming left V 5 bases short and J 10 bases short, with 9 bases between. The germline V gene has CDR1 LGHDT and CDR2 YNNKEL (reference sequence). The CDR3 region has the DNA TGTGCCAGCAGCTCCACGGGATCACCCCTCCACTTT. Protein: CASSSTGSPLHF.

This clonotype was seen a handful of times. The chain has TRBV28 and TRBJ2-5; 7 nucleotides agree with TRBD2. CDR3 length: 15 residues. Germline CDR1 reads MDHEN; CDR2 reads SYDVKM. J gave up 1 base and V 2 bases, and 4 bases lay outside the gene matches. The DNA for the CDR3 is TGTGCCAGCAGTTTACACGGGAGGATCCAAGAGACCCAGTACTTC. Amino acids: CASSLHGRIQETQYF. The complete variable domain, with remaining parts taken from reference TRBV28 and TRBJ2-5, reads DVKVTQSSRYLVKRTGEKVFLECVQDMDHENMFWYRQDPGLGLRLIYFSYDVKMKEKGDIPEGYSVSREKKERFSLILESASTNQTSMYLCASSLHGRIQETQYFGPGTRLLVL.

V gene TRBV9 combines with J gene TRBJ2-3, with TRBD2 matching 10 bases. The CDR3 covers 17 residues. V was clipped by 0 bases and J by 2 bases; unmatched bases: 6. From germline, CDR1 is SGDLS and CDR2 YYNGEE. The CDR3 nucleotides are TGTGCCAGCAGCGTAGACCCTAGCGGGAGAGTCACAGATACGCAGTATTTT. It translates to CASSVDPSGRVTDTQYF.

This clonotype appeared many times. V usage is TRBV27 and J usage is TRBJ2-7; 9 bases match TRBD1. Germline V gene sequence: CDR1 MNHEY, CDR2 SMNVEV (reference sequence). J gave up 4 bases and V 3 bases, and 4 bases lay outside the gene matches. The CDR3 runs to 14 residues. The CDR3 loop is CASSFMGQGYEQYF. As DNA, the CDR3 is TGTGCCAGCAGTTTCATGGGACAGGGATACGAGCAGTACTTC.

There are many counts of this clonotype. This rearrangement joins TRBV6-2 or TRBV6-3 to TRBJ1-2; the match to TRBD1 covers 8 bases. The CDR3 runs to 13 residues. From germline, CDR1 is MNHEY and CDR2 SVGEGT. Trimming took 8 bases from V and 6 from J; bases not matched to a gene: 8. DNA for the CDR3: TGTGCCAGCCAAAAGGACAGGGTGGATGGCTACACCTTC. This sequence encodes CASQKDRVDGYTF.

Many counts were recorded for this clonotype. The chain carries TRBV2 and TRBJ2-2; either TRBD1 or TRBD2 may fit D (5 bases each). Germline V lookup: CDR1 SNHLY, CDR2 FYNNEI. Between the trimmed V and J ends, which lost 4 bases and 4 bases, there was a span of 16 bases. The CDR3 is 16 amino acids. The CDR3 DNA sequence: TGTGCCAGCAGTGGACGAACGGGACGGCCCACCGGGGAGCTGTTTTTT. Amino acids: CASSGRTGRPTGELFF.

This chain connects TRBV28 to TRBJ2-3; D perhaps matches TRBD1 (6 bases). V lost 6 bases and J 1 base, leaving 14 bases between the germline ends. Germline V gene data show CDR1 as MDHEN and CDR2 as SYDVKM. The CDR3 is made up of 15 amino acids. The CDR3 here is CASRNTGLGTDTQYF. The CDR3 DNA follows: TGTGCCAGCAGAAACACAGGGTTGGGCACAGATACGCAGTATTTT.

CDR3 sequence reads: CSVWGTNEGSGYTF. In DNA, the CDR3 is TGCAGCGTGTGGGGGACAAATGAAGGGTCTGGCTACACCTTC. The chain links TRBV29-1 to TRBJ1-2, with D perhaps TRBD1 (6 bases). The CDR3 is made up of 14 amino acids. Germline lookup yields CDR1 SQVTM and CDR2 ANQGSEA. V was pared by 6 bases and J by 7 bases, with 21 bases between. Drawing the rest from reference TRBV29-1 and TRBJ1-2, the complete variable domain is SAVISQKPSRDICQRGTSLTIQCQVDSQVTMMFWYRQQPGQSLTLIATANQGSEATYESGFVIDKFPISRPNLTFSTLTVSNMSPEDSSIYLCSVWGTNEGSGYTFGSGTRLTVV.

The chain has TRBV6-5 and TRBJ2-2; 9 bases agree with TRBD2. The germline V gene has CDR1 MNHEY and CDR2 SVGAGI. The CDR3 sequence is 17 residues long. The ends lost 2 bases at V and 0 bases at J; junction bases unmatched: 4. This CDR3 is CASSYAGGPANTGELFF. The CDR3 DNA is TGTGCCAGCAGTTACGCGGGAGGGCCGGCGAACACCGGGGAGCTGTTTTTT.

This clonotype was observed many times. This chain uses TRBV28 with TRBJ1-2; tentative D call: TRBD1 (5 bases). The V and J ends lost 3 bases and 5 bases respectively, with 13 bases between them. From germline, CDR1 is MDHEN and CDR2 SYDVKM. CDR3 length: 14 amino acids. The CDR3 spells CASSLGQVVYGYTF. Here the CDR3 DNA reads TGTGCCAGCAGTTTGGGGCAGGTCGTTTATGGCTACACCTTC.

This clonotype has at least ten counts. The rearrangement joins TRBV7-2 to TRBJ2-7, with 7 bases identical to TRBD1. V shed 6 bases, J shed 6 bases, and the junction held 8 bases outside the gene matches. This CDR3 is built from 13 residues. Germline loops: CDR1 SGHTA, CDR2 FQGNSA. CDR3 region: CASRKGQVLEQYF. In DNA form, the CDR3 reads TGTGCCAGCAGGAAAGGACAGGTCCTCGAGCAGTACTTC.

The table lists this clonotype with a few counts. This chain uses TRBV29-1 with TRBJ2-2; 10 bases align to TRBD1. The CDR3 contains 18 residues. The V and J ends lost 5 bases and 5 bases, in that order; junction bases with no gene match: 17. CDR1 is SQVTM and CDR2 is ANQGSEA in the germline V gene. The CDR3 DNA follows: TGCAGCGTTTCAGCACCCACGACAGGGGGCGGTTGGACCGGGGAGCTGTTTTTT. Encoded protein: CSVSAPTTGGGWTGELFF.

CDR3 sequence (DNA): TGCAGCGTTGTGCTAGGTAATAGCAATCAGCCCCAGCATTTT. As protein: CSVVLGNSNQPQHF. V usage is TRBV29-1 and J usage is TRBJ1-5; D gene ambiguous. Trimming pared 4 bases from V and 0 bases from J, leaving 10 bases between. CDR1 SQVTM and CDR2 ANQGSEA come from the germline V gene. The CDR3 is made up of 14 amino acids.

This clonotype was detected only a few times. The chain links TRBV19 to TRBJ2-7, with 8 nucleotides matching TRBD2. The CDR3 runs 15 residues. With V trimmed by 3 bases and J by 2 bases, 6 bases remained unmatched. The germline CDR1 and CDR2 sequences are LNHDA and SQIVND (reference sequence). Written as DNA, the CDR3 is TGTGCCAGTAGTATCCCCGGGGGGGCAACCTACGAGCAGTACTTC. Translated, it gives CASSIPGGATYEQYF.